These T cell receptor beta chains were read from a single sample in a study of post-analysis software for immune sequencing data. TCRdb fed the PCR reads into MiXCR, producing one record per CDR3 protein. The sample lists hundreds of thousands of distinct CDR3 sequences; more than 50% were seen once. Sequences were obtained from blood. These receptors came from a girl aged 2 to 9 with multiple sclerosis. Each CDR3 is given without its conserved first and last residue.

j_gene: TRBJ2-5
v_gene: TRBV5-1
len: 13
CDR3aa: ASSNPDRGGETQY

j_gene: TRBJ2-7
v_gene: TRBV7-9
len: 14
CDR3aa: ASSLEGASYLYEQY

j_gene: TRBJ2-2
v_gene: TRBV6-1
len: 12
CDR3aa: ASGREVNTGELF

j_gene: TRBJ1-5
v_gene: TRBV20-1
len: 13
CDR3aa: SASRTLGSNQPQH

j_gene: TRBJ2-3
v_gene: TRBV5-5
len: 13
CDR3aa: ASSVIAGGPDTQY

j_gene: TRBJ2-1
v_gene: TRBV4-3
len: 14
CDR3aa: ASSRTPGQGADEQF

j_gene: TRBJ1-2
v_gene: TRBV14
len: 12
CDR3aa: ASSQTGRAYGYT

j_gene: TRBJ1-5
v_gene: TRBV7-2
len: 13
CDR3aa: ASSPGGARYQPQH

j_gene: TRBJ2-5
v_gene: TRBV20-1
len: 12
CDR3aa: SAFSGQGVETQY

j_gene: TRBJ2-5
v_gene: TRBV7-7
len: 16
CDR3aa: ASSLELAGAPEQETQY

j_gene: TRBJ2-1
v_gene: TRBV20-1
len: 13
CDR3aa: SAQTLSGSYNEQF

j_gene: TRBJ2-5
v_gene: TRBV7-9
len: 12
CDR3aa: ASSSWTSEKTQY

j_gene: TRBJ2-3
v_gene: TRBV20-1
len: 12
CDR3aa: SAELAGRSDTQY

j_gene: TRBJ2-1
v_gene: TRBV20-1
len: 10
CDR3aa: SASFSLREQF

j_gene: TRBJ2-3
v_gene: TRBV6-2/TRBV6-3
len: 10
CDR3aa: ASRTSPDTQY

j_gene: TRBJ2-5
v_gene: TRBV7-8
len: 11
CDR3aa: ASSPDSEETQY

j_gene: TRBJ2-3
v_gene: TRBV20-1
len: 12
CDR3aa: SGMTSVGTDTQY

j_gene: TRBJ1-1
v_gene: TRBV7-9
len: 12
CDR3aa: ASSSAQGATEAF

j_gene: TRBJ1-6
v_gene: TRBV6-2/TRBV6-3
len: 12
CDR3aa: ASTRTGEHSPLH

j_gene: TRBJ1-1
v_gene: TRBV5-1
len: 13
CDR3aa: ASSLPGLLDTEAF

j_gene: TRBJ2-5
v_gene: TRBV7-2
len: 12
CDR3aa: ASSQDTGQETQY

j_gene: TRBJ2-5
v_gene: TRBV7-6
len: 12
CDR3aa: ASSFGLAGETQY

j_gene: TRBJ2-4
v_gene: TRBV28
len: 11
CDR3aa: ATNPVAKNIQY

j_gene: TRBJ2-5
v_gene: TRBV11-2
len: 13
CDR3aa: ASSSWDLREETQY

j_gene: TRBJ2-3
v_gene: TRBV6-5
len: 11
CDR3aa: ASLAGGTDTQY

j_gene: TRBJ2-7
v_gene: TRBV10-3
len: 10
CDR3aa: AISEPSYEQY

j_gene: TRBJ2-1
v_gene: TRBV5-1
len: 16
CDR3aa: ASSSGTSGSSSYNEQF

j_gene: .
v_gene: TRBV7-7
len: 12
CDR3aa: ASSLGRIQETQF

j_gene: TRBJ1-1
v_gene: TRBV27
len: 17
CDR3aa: ASSLRGTRGRIMNTEAF

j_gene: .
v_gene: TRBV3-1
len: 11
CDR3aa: TSRPKVSETQY

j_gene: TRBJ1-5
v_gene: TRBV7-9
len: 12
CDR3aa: ATEGVGSNQPQH

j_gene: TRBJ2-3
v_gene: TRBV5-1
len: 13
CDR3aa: ASSLRQPYTDTQY

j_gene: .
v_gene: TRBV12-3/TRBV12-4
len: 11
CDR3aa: ASSPDRGGTQY

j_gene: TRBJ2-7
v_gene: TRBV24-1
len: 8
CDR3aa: ATRPGLRY

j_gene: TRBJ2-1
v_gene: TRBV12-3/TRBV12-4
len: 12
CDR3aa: ASSLLRAYNEQF

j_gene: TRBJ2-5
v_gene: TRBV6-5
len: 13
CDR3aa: ASSYSWGGQETQY

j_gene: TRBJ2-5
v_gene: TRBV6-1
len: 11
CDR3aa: ASSEDGGETQY

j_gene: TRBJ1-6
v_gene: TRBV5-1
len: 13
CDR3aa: ASSPHREANSPLH

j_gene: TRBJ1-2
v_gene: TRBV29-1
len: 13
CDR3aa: SVSLEGSGRDGYT

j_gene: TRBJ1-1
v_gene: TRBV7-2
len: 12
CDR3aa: ASSLVLGNTEAF

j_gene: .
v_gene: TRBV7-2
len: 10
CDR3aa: ASSSVAKTQY

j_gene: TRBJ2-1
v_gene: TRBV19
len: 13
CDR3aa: ASSTADSSYNEQF

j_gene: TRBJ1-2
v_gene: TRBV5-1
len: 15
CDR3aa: ASSSVPPGPYNYGYT

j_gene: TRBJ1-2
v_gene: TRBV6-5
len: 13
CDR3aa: ASSYSTAFNYGYT

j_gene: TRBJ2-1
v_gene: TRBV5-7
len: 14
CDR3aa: ASSWGGQGVRDEQF

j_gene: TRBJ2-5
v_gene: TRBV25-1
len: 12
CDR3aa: ASSETSGQETQY

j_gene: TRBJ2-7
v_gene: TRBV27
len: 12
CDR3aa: ASSLLAGVYEQY

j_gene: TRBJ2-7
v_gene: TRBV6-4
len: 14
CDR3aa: ASSDSISRGLGEQY

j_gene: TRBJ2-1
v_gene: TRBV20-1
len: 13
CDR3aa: SASATSGSRNEQF

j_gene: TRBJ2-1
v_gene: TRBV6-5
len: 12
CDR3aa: ASSSGRRQETQF

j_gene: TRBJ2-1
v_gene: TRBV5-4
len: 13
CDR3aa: ASSLDGLAGGGQF

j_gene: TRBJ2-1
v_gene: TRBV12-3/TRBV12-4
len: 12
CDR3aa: TSSSWEGLGEQF

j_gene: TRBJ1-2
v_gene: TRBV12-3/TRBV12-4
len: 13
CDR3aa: ASSLSGDEGYGYT